This T cell receptor (beta chain) was profiled in a study of CD8+CD57+ T cells in acquired aplastic anemia. All sequencing subjects had displayed CD8+CD57+ cell expansion on flow cytometry. At blood sampling, none of the patients had yet received therapy. Losses at the gene ends were 12 bases for V and 6 bases for J; bases not matched to a gene: 13. The CDR3 runs to 14 residues. In germline, CDR1 is KGHDR, CDR2 SFDVKD. In the case of this clonotype: Possible read error: a much larger clone is one base away.

CDR3 and TCR beta VDJ profiling relied on a genomic DNA template. TCRdb passed the reads through MiXCR, listing each CDR3 protein once. The sample carries under 200,000 distinct CDR3 sequences, about 48% recorded once. V and J are TRBV24-1 and TRBJ1-2, with 9 bases that match TRBD1. The sequenced material came from sorted CD4+, CD8+, or CD8+CD57+ T cells (not recorded which) from PBMCs. The TCR sequence derives from a human donor with aplastic anemia. CDR3 sequence: CAAKGTDRGDGYTF. The CDR3 bases are TGTGCCGCCAAAGGCACCGACAGGGGGGATGGCTACACCTTC.